This TCR beta chain was recorded in a study of CD4 and CD8 cells across lung adenocarcinoma regions. Samples came from patients with localized non-small cell lung adenocarcinoma. V gave up 9 bases and J gave up 4 bases, with 21 bases separating them. Germline CDR1 reads ENHRY; CDR2 reads SYGVKD. This CDR3 contains 15 residues. TCRdb used MiXCR to reprocess the PCR reads, holding one entry per CDR3 protein. This table has tens of thousands of distinct CDR3 sequences, around half appearing once. The chain joins TRBV10-3 to TRBJ2-5; possibly TRBD2 for D (7 bases). The sample taken for sequencing was CD8+ T cells from the center of a lung tumor. The sequence was collected from a female donor with lung adenocarcinoma. The CD4 and CD8 labels of this study may be unreliable. CDR3 loop: CAMGEGGGGVETQYF. The CDR3, as DNA: TGTGCCATGGGTGAGGGGGGGGGAGGGGTAGAGACCCAGTACTTC.